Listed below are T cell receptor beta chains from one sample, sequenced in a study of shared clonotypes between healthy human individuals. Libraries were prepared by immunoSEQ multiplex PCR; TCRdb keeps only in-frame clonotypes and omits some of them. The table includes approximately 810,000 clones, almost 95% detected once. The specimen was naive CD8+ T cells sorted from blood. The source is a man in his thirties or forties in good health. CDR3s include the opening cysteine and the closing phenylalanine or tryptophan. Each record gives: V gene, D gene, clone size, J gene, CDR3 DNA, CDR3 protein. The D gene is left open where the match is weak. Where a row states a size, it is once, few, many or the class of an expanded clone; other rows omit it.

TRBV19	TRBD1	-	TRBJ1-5	TGTGCCAGTAGACGGCAGGGGGTTAGCAATCAGCCCCAGCATTTT	CASRRQGVSNQPQHF
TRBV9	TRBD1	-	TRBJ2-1	TGTGCCAGCAGCGGCCTCGGGACAGGGACTGAGGGGCAGTTCTTC	CASSGLGTGTEGQFF
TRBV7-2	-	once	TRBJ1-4	TGTGCCAGCAGCTTAGGAACAGGGATTGAAAAACTGTTTTTT	CASSLGTGIEKLFF
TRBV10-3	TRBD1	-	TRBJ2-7	TGTGCCATCAGTGAGTCGGGACAGGGGCGAGACTACGAGCAGTACTTC	CAISESGQGRDYEQYF
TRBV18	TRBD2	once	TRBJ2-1	TGTGCCAGCTCACCCTCTAGCGGGGCCTACAATGAGCAGTTCTTC	CASSPSSGAYNEQFF
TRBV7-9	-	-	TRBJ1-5	TGTGCCAGCAGCTTAGGCTCCGCAGGGCCATATCAGCCCCAGCATTTT	CASSLGSAGPYQPQHF
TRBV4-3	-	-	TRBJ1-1	TGCGCCAGCAGCCAAGATGCAGGGTGGACTGAAGCTTTCTTT	CASSQDAGWTEAFF
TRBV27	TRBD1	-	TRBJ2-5	TGTGCCAGCAGTTTCGGGACAGGGGTTGAAGAGACCCAGTACTTC	CASSFGTGVEETQYF
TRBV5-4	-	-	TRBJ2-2	TGTGCCAGCAGTCCGACGGGACACAACACCGGGGAGCTGTTTTTT	CASSPTGHNTGELFF
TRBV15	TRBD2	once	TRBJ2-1	TGTGCCACCAGCAGACTAGCGGAGATCTACAATGAGCAGTTCTTC	CATSRLAEIYNEQFF
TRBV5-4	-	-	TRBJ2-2	TGTGCCAGCAGCTTACCAGGGTCCGGGGAGCTGTTTTTT	CASSLPGSGELFF
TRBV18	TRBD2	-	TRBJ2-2	TGTGCCAGCTCACCTCGGGAGGATAACACCGGGGAGCTGTTTTTT	CASSPREDNTGELFF
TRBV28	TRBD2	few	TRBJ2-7	TGTGCCAGCAGTTTCCACACTAGCGGGAGCTCCTACGAGCAGTACTTC	CASSFHTSGSSYEQYF
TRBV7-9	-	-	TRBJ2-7	TGTGCCAGCAGCTCGTCCGAAGAGCAGTACTTC	CASSSSEEQYF